This T cell receptor beta chain appears in the sequencing data of a study of cytomegalovirus exposure and HLA in healthy donors. Notes on the study in general: In a later analysis, at a false discovery rate of 0.05, approximately 16,000 TCR beta sequences were associated with HLA alleles. Specific recognition of CMV antigens was confirmed in vitro for three chains (all CMV-associated).

This CDR3 contains 14 residues. Unmatched junction bases numbered 0, after V lost 0 bases and J lost 1 base. Germline V lookup: CDR1 LNHNV, CDR2 YYDKDF (reference sequence). In nominal health when sampled, donors likely had unrecorded immune exposures nonetheless. Notes on this clone: The antigen remains undetermined.

The PCR ran on 60 Vbeta and 13 Jbeta primers. As originally analysed: An analysis that came later counted 80 million or so unique TCR beta chains, approximately 10 million shared. Using immunoSEQ multiplex PCR, the repertoire was profiled, and TCRdb retains in-frame clones only, with some absent. From that table come the V and J calls and clone size; the DNA was used to work out D and trimming. The table lists some 71,000 clones, around 74% of them singletons, with 22% in the top ten. This sequence originates from a woman aged 25-40 years in good health and CMV-seropositive. This chain connects TRBV15 to TRBJ2-7; TRBD2 matches 7 bases. The sample consisted of PBMCs. CDR3 in DNA: TGTGCCACCAGCAGAGAGGGACTATCCTACGAGCAGTACTTC. This translates into CATSREGLSYEQYF. The whole variable domain, remainder taken from reference TRBV15 and TRBJ2-7, is DAMVIQNPRYQVTQFGKPVTLSCSQTLNHNVMYWYQQKSSQAPKLLFHYYDKDFNNEADTPDNFQSRRPNTSFCFLDIRSPGLGDTAMYLCATSREGLSYEQYFGPGTRLTVT.